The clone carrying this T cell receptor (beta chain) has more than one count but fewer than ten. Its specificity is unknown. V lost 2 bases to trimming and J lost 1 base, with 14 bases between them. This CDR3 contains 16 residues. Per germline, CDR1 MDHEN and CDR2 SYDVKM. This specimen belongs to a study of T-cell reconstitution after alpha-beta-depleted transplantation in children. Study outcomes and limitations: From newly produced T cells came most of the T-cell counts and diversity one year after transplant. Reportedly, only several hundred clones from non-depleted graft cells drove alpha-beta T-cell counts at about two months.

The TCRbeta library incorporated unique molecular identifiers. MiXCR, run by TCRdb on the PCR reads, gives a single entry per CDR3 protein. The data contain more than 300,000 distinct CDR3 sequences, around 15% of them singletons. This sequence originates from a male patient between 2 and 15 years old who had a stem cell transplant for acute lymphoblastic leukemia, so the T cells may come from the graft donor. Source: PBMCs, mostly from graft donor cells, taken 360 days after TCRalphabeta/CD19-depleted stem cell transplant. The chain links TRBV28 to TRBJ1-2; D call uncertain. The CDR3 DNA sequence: TGTGCCAGCAGTTTAGTAAGGGTCGGCGATAACTATGGCTACACCTTC. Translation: CASSLVRVGDNYGYTF.